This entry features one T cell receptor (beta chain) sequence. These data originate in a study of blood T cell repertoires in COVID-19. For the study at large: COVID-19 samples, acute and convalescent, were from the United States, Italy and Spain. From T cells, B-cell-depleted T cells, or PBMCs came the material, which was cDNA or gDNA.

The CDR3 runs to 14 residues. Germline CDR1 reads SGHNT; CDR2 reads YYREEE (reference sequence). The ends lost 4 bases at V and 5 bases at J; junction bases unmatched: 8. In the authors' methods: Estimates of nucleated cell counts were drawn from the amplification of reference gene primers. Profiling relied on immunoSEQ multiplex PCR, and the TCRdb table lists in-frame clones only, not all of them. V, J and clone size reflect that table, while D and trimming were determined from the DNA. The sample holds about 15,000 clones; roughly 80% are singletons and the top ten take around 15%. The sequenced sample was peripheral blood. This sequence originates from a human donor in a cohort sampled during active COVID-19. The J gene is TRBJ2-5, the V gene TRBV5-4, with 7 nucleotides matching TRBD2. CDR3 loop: CASSVGLDGETQYF. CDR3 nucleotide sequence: TGTGCCAGCAGCGTTGGACTAGATGGCGAGACCCAGTACTTC.